Below, 15 T cell receptor beta chains from the same sample are listed, as sequenced in a study of blood T cell repertoires in COVID-19. Libraries were prepared by immunoSEQ multiplex PCR; TCRdb keeps only in-frame clonotypes and omits some of them. The table records around 200,000 clones, more than 85% of them present only once. The sample was peripheral blood. The receptors were gathered from a man aged 40-49 years with acute or convalescent COVID-19.

This chain connects TRBV6-6 to TRBJ2-1; D not resolved. Trimming stripped 2 bases from V and 10 bases from J, with 12 bases between. Germline V gives CDR1 MNHNY, CDR2 SVGAGI (reference sequence). CDR3 length equals 13 residues. Written as DNA, the CDR3 is TGTGCCAGCAGTTACCCCGAGGCCCTGGAGCAGTTCTTC. Protein: CASSYPEALEQFF.

As concerns this clone: Sequence at one end of the junction differs from germline and may be a read error. The gene calls are TRBV12-3 or TRBV12-4 and TRBJ2-7; perhaps TRBD2 as D (5 bases). The CDR3 consists of 12 residues. The CDR3 is CASSSDSFEQYF. The CDR3, as DNA: TGTGCCAGCAGTTCGGACTCCTTCGAGCAGTACTTC.

In this sample, this clone turned up a few times. The DNA of the CDR3 is TGTGCCAGCAGCTTGGTCGGACAGGGGGTTTACGAGCAGTACTTC. Translation: CASSLVGQGVYEQYF. The V gene is TRBV5-4, the J gene TRBJ2-7; 10 nucleotides line up with TRBD1. The trim removed 0 bases at V and 4 bases at J, leaving 4 bases unmatched. Germline CDR1 and CDR2: SGHNT and YYREEE (reference sequence). The CDR3 runs 15 residues.

V is TRBV27 and J is TRBJ2-7; D perhaps matches TRBD2 (6 bases). The CDR3 covers 13 residues. V was trimmed by 6 bases and J by 3 bases, leaving 12 bases between them. Germline V gene lookup returns CDR1 MNHEY and CDR2 SMNVEV (reference sequence). CDR3 in DNA: TGTGCCAGCAGGGCCGGGGGTGTCTACGAGCAGTACTTC. Amino acid sequence: CASRAGGVYEQYF.

The genes are TRBV19 and TRBJ2-1, with D uncertain. Per germline, CDR1 LNHDA and CDR2 SQIVND (reference sequence). The germline V and J ends were trimmed by 1 base and 5 bases, with 6 bases remaining between them. CDR3 size: 13 residues. Here the CDR3 DNA reads TGTGCCAGTAGTATAGGCGTTGACAATGAGCAGTTCTTC. This sequence encodes CASSIGVDNEQFF.

The rearrangement links TRBV21-1 to TRBJ2-5; the DNA was not used to check the table's D call, TRBD1. TRBV21-1 is marked as a pseudogene. The CDR3 runs 12 residues. The CDR3 DNA sequence: TGTGCCAGCAGCGACACACAAGAGACCCAGTACTTC. Protein product: CASSDTQETQYF.

The chain joins TRBV19 to TRBJ1-5, with 8 bases that match TRBD1. The CDR3 sequence is 14 residues long. J was trimmed by 2 bases and V by 7 bases; bases with no gene match: 4. The germline V gene encodes CDR1 LNHDA and CDR2 SQIVND (reference sequence). The CDR3 here is CASNLTGGNQPQHF. CDR3 DNA: TGTGCCAGTAACCTGACAGGGGGCAATCAGCCCCAGCATTTT.

Turning to this clone: Sequence at one end of the junction differs from germline and may be a read error. The J gene is TRBJ1-1, the V gene TRBV6-5; 11 bases fit TRBD1. From germline, CDR1 is MNHEY and CDR2 SVGAGI. CDR3 size: 11 residues. The CDR3: CAGRTGGWRIF. The DNA of the CDR3 is TGTGCCGGGAGGACAGGGGGCTGGAGGATCTTT.

This clone was recorded only once. The chain has TRBV3-1 (or the pseudogene TRBV3-2) and TRBJ2-1; D may be TRBD2 (5 bases). Trimming left V 0 bases short and J 5 bases short, with 17 bases between. The CDR3 sequence is 17 residues long. From germline, CDR1 is LGHDT and CDR2 YNNKEL (reference sequence). In nucleotides, the CDR3 is TGTGCCAGCAGCCAAGAATCAGCCGGCGGGCCGAACAATGAGCAGTTCTTC. Encoded protein: CASSQESAGGPNNEQFF.

The genes are TRBV7-8 and TRBJ2-2, with a tentative D call TRBD2 (5 bases). The germline V gene encodes CDR1 SGHVS and CDR2 FQNEAQ. The CDR3 is 14 residues long. The ends were cut back, 7 bases at V and 7 bases at J, with 16 bases in the middle. The CDR3 here is CASTSYDGIGELFF. The CDR3 DNA sequence: TGTGCCAGCACTTCCTACGACGGGATCGGGGAGCTGTTTTTT.

This clone was observed a few times. V usage is TRBV7-8 and J usage is TRBJ1-2; D remains ambiguous. This CDR3 has 13 amino acids. V shed 0 bases and J shed 7 bases, with 9 bases lying between them. Germline CDR1 SGHVS, CDR2 FQNEAQ. CDR3 region: CASSLAERSGYTF. DNA of the CDR3: TGTGCCAGCAGCTTAGCTGAGAGATCTGGCTACACCTTC.

The chain recombines TRBV5-1 with TRBJ1-2; 7 positions match TRBD1. V was clipped by 4 bases and J by 6 bases; unmatched bases: 6. CDR3 length: 13 residues. Germline CDR1 is SGHRS and CDR2 is YFSETQ. DNA for the CDR3: TGCGCCAGCAGCCTACAGGGGCTGGATGGCTACACCTTC. It codes for CASSLQGLDGYTF.

The V and J genes are TRBV11-1 and TRBJ1-2, with 11 bases fitting TRBD1. Trimming at V came to 4 bases and at J to 4 bases, leaving 8 bases not matched to a gene. The CDR3 consists of 16 residues. CDR1 and CDR2 (germline): SGHAT, FQDESV (reference sequence). The CDR3 DNA reads TGTGCCAGCAGCTCCGACCTTGGACAGGGGGCCTATGGCTACACCTTC. Amino acids: CASSSDLGQGAYGYTF.

V is TRBV19 and J is TRBJ1-5; 8 nucleotides line up with TRBD1. CDR3 length equals 17 residues. The germline V gene encodes CDR1 LNHDA and CDR2 SQIVND (reference sequence). The V segment lost 7 bases and the J segment 3 bases; nucleotides outside the gene matches: 14. CDR3 sequence reads: CASTSYPGTGVNQPQHF. CDR3 DNA: TGTGCCAGTACTTCGTACCCCGGGACAGGAGTCAATCAGCCCCAGCATTTT.

This chain connects TRBV27 to TRBJ2-3; 8 nucleotides line up with TRBD1. V was clipped by 8 bases and J by 3 bases; unmatched bases: 10. The CDR3 totals 15 residues. Germline V gene data show CDR1 as MNHEY and CDR2 as SMNVEV (reference sequence). The DNA for the CDR3 is TGTGCCAGCCTCGGGCAGGGGGCATCGACAGATACGCAGTATTTT. As protein: CASLGQGASTDTQYF.